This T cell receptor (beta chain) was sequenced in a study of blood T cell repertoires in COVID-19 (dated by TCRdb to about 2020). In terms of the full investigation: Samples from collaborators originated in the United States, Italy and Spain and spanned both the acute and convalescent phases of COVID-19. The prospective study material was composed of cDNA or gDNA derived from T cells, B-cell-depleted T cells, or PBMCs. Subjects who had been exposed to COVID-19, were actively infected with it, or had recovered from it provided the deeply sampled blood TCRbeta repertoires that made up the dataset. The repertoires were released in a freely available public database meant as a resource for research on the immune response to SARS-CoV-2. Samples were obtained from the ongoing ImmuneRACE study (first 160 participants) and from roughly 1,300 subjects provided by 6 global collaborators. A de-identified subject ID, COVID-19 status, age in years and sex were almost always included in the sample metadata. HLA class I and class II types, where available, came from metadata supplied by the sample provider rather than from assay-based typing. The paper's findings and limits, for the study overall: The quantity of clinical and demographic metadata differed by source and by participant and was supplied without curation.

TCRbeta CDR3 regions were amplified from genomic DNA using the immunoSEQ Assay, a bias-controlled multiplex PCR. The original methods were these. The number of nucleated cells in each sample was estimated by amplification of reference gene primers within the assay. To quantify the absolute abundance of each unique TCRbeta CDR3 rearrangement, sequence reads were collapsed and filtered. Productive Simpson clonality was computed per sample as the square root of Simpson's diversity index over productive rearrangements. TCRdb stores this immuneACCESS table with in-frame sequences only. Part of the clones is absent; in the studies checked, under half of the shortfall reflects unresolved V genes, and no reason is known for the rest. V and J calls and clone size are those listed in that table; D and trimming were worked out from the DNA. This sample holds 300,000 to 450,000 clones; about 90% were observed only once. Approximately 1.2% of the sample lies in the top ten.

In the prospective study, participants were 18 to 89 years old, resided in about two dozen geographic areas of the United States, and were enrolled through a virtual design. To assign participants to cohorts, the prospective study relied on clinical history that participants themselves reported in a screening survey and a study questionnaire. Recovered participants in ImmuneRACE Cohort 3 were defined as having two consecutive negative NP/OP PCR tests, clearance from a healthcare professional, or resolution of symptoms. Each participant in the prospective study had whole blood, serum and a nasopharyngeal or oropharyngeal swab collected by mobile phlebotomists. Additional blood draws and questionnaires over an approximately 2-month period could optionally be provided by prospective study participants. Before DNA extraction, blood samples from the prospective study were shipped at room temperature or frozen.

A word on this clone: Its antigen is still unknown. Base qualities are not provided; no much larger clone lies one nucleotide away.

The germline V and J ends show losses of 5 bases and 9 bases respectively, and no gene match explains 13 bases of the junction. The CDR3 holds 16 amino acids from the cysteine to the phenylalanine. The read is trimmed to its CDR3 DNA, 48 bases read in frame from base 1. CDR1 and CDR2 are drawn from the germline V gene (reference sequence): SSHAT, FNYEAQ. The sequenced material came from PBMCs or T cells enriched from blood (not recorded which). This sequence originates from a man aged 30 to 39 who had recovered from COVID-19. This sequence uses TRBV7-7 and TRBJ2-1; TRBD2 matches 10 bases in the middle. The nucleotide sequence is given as TGTGCCAGCAGCCCCCGTGTAGCGGGGGGTTTCGGTGAGCAGTTCTTC. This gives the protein CASSPRVAGGFGEQFF.